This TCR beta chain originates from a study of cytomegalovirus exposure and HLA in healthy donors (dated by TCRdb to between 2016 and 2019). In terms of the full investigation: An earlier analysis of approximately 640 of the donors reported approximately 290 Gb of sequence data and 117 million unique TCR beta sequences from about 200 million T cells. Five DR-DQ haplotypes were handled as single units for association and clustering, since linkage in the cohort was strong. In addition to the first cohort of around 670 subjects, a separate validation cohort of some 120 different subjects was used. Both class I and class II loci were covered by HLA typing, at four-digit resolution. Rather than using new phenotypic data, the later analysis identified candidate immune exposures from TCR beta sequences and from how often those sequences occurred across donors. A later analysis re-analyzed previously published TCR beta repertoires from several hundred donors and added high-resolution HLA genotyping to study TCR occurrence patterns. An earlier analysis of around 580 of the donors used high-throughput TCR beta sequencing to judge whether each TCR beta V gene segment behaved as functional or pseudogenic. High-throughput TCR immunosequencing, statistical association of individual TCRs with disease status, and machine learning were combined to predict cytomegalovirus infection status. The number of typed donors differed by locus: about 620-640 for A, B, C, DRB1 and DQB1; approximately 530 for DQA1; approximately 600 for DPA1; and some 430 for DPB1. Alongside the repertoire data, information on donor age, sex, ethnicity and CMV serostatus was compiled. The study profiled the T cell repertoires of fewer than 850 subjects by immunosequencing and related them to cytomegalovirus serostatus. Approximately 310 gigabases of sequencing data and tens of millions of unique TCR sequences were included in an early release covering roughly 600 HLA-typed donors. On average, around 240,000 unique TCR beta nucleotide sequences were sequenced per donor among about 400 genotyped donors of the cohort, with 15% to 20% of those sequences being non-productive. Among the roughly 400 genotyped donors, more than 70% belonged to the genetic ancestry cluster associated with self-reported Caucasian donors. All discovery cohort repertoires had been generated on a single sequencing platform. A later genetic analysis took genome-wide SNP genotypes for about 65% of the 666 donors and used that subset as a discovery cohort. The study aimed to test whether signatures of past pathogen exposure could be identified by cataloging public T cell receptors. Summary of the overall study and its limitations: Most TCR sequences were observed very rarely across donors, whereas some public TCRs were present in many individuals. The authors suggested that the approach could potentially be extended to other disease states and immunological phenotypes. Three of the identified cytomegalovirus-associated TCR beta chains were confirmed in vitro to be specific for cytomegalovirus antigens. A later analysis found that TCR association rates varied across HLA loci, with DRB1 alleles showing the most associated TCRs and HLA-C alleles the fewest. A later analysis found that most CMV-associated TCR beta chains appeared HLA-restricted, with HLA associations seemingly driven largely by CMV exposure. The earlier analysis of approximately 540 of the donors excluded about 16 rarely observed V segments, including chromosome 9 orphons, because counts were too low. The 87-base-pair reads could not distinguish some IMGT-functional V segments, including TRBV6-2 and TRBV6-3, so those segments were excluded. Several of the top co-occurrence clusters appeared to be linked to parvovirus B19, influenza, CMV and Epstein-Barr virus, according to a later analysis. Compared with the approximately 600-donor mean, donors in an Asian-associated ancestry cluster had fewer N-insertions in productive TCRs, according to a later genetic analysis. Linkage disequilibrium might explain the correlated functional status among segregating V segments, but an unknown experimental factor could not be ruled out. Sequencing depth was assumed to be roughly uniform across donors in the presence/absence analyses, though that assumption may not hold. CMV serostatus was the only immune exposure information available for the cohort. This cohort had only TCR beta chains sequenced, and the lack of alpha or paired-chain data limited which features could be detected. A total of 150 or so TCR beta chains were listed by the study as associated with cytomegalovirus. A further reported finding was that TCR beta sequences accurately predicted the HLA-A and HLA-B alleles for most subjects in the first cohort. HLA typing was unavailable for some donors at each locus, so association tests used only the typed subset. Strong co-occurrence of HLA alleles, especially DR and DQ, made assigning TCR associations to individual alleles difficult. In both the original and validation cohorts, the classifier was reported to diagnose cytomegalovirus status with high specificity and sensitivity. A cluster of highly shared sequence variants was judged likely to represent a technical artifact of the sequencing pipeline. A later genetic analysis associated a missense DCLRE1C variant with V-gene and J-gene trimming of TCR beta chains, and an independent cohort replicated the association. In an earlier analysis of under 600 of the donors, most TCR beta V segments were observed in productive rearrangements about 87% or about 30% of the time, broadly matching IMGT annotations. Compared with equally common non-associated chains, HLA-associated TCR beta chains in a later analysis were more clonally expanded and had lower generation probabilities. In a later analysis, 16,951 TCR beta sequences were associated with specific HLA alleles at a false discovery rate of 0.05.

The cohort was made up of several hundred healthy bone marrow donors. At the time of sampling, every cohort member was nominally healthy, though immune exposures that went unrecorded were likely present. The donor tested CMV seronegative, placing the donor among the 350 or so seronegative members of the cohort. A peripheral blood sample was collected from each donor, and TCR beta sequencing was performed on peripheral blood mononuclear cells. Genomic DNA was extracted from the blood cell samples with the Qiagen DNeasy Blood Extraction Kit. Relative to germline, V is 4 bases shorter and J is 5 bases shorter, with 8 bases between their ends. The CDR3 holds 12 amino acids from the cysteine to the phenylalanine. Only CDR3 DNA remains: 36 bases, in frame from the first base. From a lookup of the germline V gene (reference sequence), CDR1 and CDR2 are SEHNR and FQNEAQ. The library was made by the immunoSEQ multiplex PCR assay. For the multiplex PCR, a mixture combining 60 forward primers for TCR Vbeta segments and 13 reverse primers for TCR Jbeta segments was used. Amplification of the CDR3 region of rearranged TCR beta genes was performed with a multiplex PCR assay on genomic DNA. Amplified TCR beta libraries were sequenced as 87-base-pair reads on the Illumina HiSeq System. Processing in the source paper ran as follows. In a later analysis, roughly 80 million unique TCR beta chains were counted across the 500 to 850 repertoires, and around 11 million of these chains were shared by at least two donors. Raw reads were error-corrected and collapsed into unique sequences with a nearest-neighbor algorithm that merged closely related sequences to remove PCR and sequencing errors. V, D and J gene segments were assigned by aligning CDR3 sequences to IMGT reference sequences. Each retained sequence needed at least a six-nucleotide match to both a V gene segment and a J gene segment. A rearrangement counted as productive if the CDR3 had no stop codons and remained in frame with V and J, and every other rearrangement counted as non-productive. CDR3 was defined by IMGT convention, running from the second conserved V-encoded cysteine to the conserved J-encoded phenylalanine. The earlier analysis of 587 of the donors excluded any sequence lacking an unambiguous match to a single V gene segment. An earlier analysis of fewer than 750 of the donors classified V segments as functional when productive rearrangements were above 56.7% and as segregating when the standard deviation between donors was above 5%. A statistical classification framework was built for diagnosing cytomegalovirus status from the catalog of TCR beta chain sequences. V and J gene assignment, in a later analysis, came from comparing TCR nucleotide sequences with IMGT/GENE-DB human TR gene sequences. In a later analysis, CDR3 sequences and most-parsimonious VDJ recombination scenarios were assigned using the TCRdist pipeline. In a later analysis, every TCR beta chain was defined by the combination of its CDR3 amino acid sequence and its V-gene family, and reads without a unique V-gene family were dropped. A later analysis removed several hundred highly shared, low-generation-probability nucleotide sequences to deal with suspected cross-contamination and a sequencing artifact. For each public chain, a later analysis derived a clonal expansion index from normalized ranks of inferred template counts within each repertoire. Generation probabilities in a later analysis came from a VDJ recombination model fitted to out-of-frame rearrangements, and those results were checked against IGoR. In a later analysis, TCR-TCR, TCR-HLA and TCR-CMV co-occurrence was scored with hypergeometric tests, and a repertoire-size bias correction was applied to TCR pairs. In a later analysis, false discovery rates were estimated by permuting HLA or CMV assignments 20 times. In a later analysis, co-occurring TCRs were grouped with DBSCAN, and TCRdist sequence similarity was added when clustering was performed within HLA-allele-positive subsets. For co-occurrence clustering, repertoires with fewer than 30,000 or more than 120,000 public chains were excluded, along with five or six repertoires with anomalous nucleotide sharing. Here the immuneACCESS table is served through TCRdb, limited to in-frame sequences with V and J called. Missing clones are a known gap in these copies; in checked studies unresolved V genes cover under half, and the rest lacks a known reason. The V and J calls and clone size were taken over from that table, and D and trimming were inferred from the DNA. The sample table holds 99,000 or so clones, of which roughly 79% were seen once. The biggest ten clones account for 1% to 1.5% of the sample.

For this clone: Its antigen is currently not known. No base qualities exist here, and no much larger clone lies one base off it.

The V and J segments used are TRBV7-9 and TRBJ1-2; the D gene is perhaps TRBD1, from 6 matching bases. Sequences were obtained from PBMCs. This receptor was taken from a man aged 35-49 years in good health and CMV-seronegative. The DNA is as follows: TGTGCCAGCAGCTCCCAGGGGTATGGCTACACCTTC. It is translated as CASSSQGYGYTF.